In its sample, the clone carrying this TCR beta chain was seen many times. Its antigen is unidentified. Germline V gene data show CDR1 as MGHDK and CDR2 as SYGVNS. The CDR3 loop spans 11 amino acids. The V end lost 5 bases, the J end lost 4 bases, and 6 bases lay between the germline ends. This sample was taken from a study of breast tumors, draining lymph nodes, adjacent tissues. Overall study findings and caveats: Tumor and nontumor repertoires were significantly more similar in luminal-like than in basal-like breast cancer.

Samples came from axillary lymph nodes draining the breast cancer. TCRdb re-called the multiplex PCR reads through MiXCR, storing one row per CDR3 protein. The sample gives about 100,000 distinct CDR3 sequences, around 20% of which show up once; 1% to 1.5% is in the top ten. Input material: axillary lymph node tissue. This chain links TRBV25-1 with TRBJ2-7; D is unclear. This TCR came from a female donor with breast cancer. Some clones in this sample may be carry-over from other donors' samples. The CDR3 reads CASSTYYEQYF. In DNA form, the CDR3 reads TGTGCCAGCAGTACCTATTACGAGCAGTACTTC.